This TCR beta chain was observed in a study of T cells in Graves' hyperthyroidism and ophthalmopathy. Findings and caveats of the study: Appearing also in blood were most of the thyroid clonotypes expanded above 0.001. A median about 6 months before onset, the model predicted ophthalmopathy.

The CDR3 regions of TCR beta were amplified from RNA transcripts. A set of HTBI primers served as the primers for a first-round RT-PCR of the TCR CDR3. TCRdb reanalysed the multiplex PCR reads using MiXCR and keeps one entry per CDR3 protein. The sample includes around 500,000 distinct CDR3 sequences, around an eighth of them seen just once. This clonotype was counted ten times or more. The target antigen is unknown. It was uncontrolled infection, other autoimmune disease, pregnancy or lactation that excluded patients. The germline V gene has CDR1 SGHDN and CDR2 FVKESK. The CDR3 sequence is 16 residues long. V gave up 0 bases and J gave up 4 bases; unmatched junction bases: 6.

The rearrangement joins TRBV14 to TRBJ2-1; 7 nucleotides match TRBD1. Sequencing was performed on blood. This clonotype originated in a woman between 18 and 29 years old with Graves' hyperthyroidism. CDR3 nucleotide sequence: TGTGCCAGCAGCCAAGACAGAGGGGGCCAATACAATGAGCAGTTCTTC. Encoded protein: CASSQDRGGQYNEQFF.